This section outlines one T cell receptor (beta chain) sequence together with its context. Trimming removed 3 bases from V and 1 base from J, with 10 bases in between. This CDR3 contains 15 residues. Per the germline V gene, CDR1 is LNHDA and CDR2 is SQIVND (reference sequence). The source of the sample is a study of cytomegalovirus exposure and HLA in healthy donors. PCR amplification relied on 60 Vbeta primers (plus 13 Jbeta primers). Generated by immunoSEQ multiplex PCR, the TCRdb table keeps only in-frame clones and is missing some. The table shows 100,000 to 120,000 clones, with about 70% occurring only once.

The TCR sequence derives from a man aged 25 to 45 in good health and CMV-seronegative. The chain links TRBV19 to TRBJ2-4, with D tentatively TRBD1 (5 bases). Sequenced material: PBMCs. Here the CDR3 DNA reads TGTGCCAGTAGTATTTATAAGGGGGCCAAAAACATTCAGTACTTC. Translating gives CASSIYKGAKNIQYF.